This entry lists 9 T cell receptor beta chains sequenced from one sample in a study of T cell repertoires in cytomegalovirus infection. These receptors lack a known antigen. TCRdb passed the reads through MiXCR, listing each CDR3 protein once. The sample records roughly 69,000 distinct CDR3 sequences, about 19% being singletons. The material was CD8+ T cells from cultured PBMCs, obtained from culture after CMV antigen stimulation. The receptors were sampled from a human donor in good health (CMV status not recorded). Some clones in this sample may be carry-over from other donors' samples.

This clonotype was counted between two and nine times. V usage is TRBV7-2 and J usage is TRBJ2-6; D is unresolved. Germline CDR1 is SGHTA and CDR2 is FQGNSA. Trimming stripped 3 bases from V and 0 bases from J, with 9 bases between. The CDR3 consists of 16 residues. CDR3 sequence: CASSLRTFSGANVLTF. The DNA for the CDR3 is TGTGCCAGCAGCTTGAGGACCTTCTCTGGGGCCAACGTCCTGACTTTC.

This clonotype was detected a few times. The rearrangement joins TRBV7-2 to TRBJ1-5; 10 positions match TRBD1. The CDR3 loop spans 14 amino acids. Germline V lookup: CDR1 SGHTA, CDR2 FQGNSA. V shed 5 bases, J shed 7 bases, and the junction held 5 bases outside the gene matches. The CDR3 reads CASSLGTGEQPQHF. The DNA for the CDR3 is TGTGCCAGCAGCCTCGGGACAGGGGAACAGCCCCAGCATTTT.

This chain links TRBV7-9 with TRBJ2-3; 7 bases line up with TRBD2. V shed 4 bases and J 10 bases; nucleotides not matched to a gene: 5. Looked up from germline, CDR1 is SEHNR and CDR2 is FQNEAQ (reference sequence). The length of the CDR3 is 12 residues. This CDR3 is CASSSYREAQYF. In DNA form, the CDR3 reads TGTGCCAGCAGCTCCTACCGGGAGGCGCAGTATTTT.

The chain employs TRBV7-8 and TRBJ2-7; 10 bases are shared with TRBD1. Germline CDR1 SGHVS, CDR2 FQNEAQ. J gave up 3 bases and V 6 bases, and 8 bases lay outside the gene matches. There are 15 residues in the CDR3. CDR3 region: CASRSGTGAYYEQYF. The CDR3 DNA reads TGTGCCAGCAGGAGCGGGACAGGGGCTTACTACGAGCAGTACTTC.

This sequence joins TRBV7-6 and TRBJ2-1; 7 bases fit TRBD1. Germline V gives CDR1 SGHVS, CDR2 FNYEAQ. The trim removed 6 bases at V and 2 bases at J, leaving 7 bases unmatched. CDR3 length: 15 residues. DNA for the CDR3: TGTGCCAGCAGGGATACTGGGACAGCCTACAATGAGCAGTTCTTC. This translates into CASRDTGTAYNEQFF.

This clonotype has only a few counts. The chain couples TRBV10-3 to TRBJ2-7, with TRBD1 matching 11 bases. Trimming took 8 bases from V and 4 from J; bases not matched to a gene: 7. The germline CDR1 and CDR2 sequences are ENHRY and SYGVKD. The CDR3 length is 14 residues. The CDR3 DNA reads as TGTGCCATCGGTGGACAGGGGGCGCAATACGAGCAGTACTTC. It yields the protein CAIGGQGAQYEQYF.

The V gene is TRBV7-6, the J gene TRBJ1-1; no clear D gene. The germline V gene encodes CDR1 SGHVS and CDR2 FNYEAQ. This CDR3 is 12 amino acids long. V shed 6 bases and J shed 4 bases, with 9 bases lying between them. The CDR3 loop reads CASRMASTEAFF. Here the CDR3 DNA reads TGTGCCAGCAGGATGGCTAGCACTGAAGCTTTCTTT.

This clonotype has just one count. The chain joins TRBV10-3 to TRBJ1-1; weak D call: TRBD1 (5 bases). V gave up 6 bases and J gave up 0 bases, with 20 bases separating them. This CDR3 region has 17 residues. CDR1 and CDR2 from the germline V gene are ENHRY and SYGVKD. The CDR3 sequence: CAISQLRDRAVNTEAFF. CDR3 nucleotide sequence: TGTGCCATCAGCCAACTCCGGGACCGGGCCGTGAACACTGAAGCTTTCTTT.

This clonotype was observed at least ten times. The CDR3 DNA reads TGTGCCAGCAGCTTCCAAACCGGGACGGTACAAACGGGGCAAACCCACTATGGCTACACCTTC. It translates to CASSFQTGTVQTGQTHYGYTF. J is TRBJ1-2 and V is TRBV7-2, with D perhaps TRBD1 (5 bases). The V end lost 3 bases, the J end lost 3 bases, and 32 bases lay between the germline ends. The V gene's germline CDR1 is SGHTA and CDR2 FQGNSA. The CDR3 is made up of 21 amino acids.